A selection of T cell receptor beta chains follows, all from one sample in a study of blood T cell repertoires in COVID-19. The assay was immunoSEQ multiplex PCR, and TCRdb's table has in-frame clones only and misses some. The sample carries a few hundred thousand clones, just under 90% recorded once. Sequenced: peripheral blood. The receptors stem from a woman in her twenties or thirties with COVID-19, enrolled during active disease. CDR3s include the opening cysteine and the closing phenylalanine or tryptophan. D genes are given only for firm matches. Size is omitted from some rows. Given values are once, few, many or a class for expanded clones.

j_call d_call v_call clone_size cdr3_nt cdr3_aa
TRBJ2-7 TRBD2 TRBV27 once TGTGCCAGCAGCTGGGTGGGTAGCGGGGGTCACGAGCAGTACTTC CASSWVGSGGHEQYF
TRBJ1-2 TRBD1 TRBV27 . TGTGCCAGCAGTTCACCGGGACAGGGGGCCTATGGCTACACCTTC CASSSPGQGAYGYTF
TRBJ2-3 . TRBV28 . TGTGCCAGCAGTTTGGGCGGACTGGGAGATACGCAGTATTTT CASSLGGLGDTQYF
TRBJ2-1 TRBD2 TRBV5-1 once TGCGCCAGCAGCCGCGCGGGCGGGGGATCCTACAATGAGCAGTTCTTC CASSRAGGGSYNEQFF
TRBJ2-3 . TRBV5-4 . TGTGCCAGCAGCGGACTAGTAGGGGGGGATACGCAGTATTTT CASSGLVGGDTQYF
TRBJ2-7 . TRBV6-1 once TGTGCCAGCAGTGAAATGATTAGTTGGGAGCAGTACTTC CASSEMISWEQYF
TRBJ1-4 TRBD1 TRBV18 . TGTGCCAGCTCGTCCGGGACAGGGGATGAAAAACTGTTTTTT CASSSGTGDEKLFF
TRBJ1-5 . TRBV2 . TGTGCCAGCAGTGCCGGTAAGAACCAGCATTTT CASSAGKNQHF
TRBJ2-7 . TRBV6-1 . TGTGCCAGCAGTGAAGGAACGCGATACGAGCAGTACTTC CASSEGTRYEQYF
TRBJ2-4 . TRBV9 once TGTGCCAGCACTAACACAGAGGGCGGGTACCTAGCCAAAAACATTCAGTACTTC CASTNTEGGYLAKNIQYF
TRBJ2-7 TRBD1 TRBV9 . TGTGCCAGCAGCGTCGAGGACAGGGATTACGAGCAGTACTTC CASSVEDRDYEQYF
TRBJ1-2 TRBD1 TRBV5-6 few TGTGCCAGCAGCTTAGGGGGCTCTGACTATGGCTACACCTTC CASSLGGSDYGYTF
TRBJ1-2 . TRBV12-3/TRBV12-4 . TGTGCCAGCACCCCACAGGGAGTTAACGGCTACACCTTC CASTPQGVNGYTF
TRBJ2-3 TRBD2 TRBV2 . TGTGCCAGCAGTGAATACTACGGACTAGCGGGGGTAGATACGCAGTATTTT CASSEYYGLAGVDTQYF
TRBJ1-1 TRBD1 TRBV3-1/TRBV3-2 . TGTGCCAGCAGACGACAGGGTGAAGCTTTCTTT CASRRQGEAFF
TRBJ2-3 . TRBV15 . TGTGCCACCAGCAAGTGGGCTAGACAGGGCACAGATACGCAGTATTTT CATSKWARQGTDTQYF
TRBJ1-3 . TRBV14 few TGTGCCAGCAGCCAAGCAACGGCGGGCGGAAACACCATATATTTT CASSQATAGGNTIYF
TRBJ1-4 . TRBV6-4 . TGTGCCAGCAGTGACTCTCGAAAACTGTTTTTT CASSDSRKLFF
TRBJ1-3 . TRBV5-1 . TGCGCCAGCAGCGTGTCGTTCGGGGAAGCCTCCTCTGGAAACACCATATATTTT CASSVSFGEASSGNTIYF
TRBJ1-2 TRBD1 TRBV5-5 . TGTGCCAGCAGCTACAGGGGATCATTCGGCTACACCTTC CASSYRGSFGYTF
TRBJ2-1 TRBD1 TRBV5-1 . TGCGCCAGCAGAGGACAGGGGGAGAATGAGCAGTTCTTC CASRGQGENEQFF
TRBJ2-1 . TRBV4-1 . TGCGCCAGCAGCCAGTCCGGGACAACCTCCTACAATGAGCAGTTCTTC CASSQSGTTSYNEQFF
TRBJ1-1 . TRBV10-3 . TGTGCCATCAGTGAGGGACACCCGAACACTGAAGCTTTCTTT CAISEGHPNTEAFF
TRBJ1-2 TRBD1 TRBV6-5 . TGTGCCAGCTACGTATGGACAGGGACTCATGGCTACACCTTC CASYVWTGTHGYTF
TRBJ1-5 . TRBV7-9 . TGTGCCAGCAGCTTCGGGGTTAATCAGCCCCAGCATTTT CASSFGVNQPQHF
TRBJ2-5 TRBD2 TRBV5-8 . TGTGCCAGCAGCCTGGGACTAGCGGGGGGACTCCAAGAGACCCAGTACTTC CASSLGLAGGLQETQYF
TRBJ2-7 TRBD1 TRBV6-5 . TGTGCCAGCAGTTACACTGGACAGGGGGCTGTCTACGAGCAGTACTTC CASSYTGQGAVYEQYF
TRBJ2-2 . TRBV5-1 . TGCGCCAGCAGCTTCCAGGACACCGGGGAGCTGTTTTTT CASSFQDTGELFF
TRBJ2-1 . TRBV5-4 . TGTGCCAGCAGCCCTACCGGGGCAGGGGACCATTCCTACAATGAGCAGTTCTTC CASSPTGAGDHSYNEQFF
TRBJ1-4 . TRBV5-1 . TGCGCCAGCAGCTTTGTCCCGAGCGGGAATTCTGAAAAACTGTTTTTT CASSFVPSGNSEKLFF
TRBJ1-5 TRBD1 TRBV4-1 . TGCGCCAGCAGCCAAGAGGGCAGGGGGCGCTTCCAGCCCCAGCATTTT CASSQEGRGRFQPQHF
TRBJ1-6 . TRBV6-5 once TGTGCCAGCAGTTCGAGTGGCGGGCAGGGGCTCACACCCCTCCACTTT CASSSSGGQGLTPLHF
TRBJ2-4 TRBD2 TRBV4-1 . TGCGCCAGCAGCCAAGTTGTGGCGGGGAGGGGAAACATTCAGTACTTC CASSQVVAGRGNIQYF
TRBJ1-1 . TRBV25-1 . TGTGCCAGCAGTGATTCCTCCCTGAACACTGAAGCTTTCTTT CASSDSSLNTEAFF
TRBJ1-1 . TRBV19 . TGTGCCAGTAGTATACTAACGGGGGGAGCTTTCTTT CASSILTGGAFF
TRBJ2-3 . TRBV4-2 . TGTGCCAGCAGCCAAGATTTCGGCGGGGGCACAGATACGCAGTATTTT CASSQDFGGGTDTQYF
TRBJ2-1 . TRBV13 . TGTGCCAGCAGCTTTCGGTCCGTCTCCTACAATGAGCAGTTCTTC CASSFRSVSYNEQFF
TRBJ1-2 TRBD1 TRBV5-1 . TGCGCCAGCCAACCGGGACAGCGAAGCTATGGCTACACCTTC CASQPGQRSYGYTF
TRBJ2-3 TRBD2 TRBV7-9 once TGTGCCAGCAGCTCTGGACTAGCGGGGGGCGACACAGATACGCAGTATTTT CASSSGLAGGDTDTQYF
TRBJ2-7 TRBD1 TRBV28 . TGTGCCAGCAGGACACAGGGGGCGCGGGCGGGCGAGCAGTACTTC CASRTQGARAGEQYF
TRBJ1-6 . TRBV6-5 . TGTGCCAGCAGTTACTCCTTCGGTCGCGGGAATTCACCCCTCCACTTT CASSYSFGRGNSPLHF
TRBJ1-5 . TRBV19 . TGTGCCAGTAGTATAGATAGATCGAGGATAAATCAGCCCCAGCATTTT CASSIDRSRINQPQHF
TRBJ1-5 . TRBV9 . TGTGCCAGCAGCGTAATGGGAGATCAGCCCCAGCATTTT CASSVMGDQPQHF
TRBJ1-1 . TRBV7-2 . TGTGCCAGCAGCTTAGCCGGGGAGAACACTGAAGCTTTCTTT CASSLAGENTEAFF
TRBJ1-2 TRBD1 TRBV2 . TGTGCCAGCCGGGACAGGGTTAACTATGGCTACACCTTC CASRDRVNYGYTF
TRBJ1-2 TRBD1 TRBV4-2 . TGTGCCAGCAGCCATTGGGACAGGGCCGGCTACACCTTC CASSHWDRAGYTF
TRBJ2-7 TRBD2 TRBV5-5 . TGTGCCAGCAGCCCCGCGGGGGGGGAAGGCTACGAGCAGTACTTC CASSPAGGEGYEQYF
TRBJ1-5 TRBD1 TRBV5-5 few TGTGCCAGCAGACCCACAGGGGCCAATCAGCCCCAGCATTTT CASRPTGANQPQHF
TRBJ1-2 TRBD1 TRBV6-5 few TGTGCCAGCAGGCCCGGACAGGGGAGGGATGGTGGCTACACCTTC CASRPGQGRDGGYTF
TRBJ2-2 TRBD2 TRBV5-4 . TGTGCCAGCAGCTTGAGGCGCCCAGCGGGGTTCCGGAGGAACACCGGGGAGCTGTTTTTT CASSLRRPAGFRRNTGELFF
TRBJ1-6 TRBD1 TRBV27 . TGTGCCAGCAGTTTTAGTCAGGGGGTTGCGAATTCACCCCTCCACTTT CASSFSQGVANSPLHF
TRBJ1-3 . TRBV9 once TGTGCCAGCAGCGCCGGGGGGGCCGGTAGGGCCATATATTTT CASSAGGAGRAIYF
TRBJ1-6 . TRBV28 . TGTGCCAGCAGTTTATGGCGCTTTTCGTTCGATTCACCCCTCCACTTT CASSLWRFSFDSPLHF
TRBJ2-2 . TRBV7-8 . TGTGCCAGCAGCTTAGTCCCGGTGAACACCGGGGAGCTGTTTTTT CASSLVPVNTGELFF
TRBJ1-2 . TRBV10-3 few TGTGCCATCAGTGATGGTCAGGGGAACGGTTATGGCTACACCTTC CAISDGQGNGYGYTF
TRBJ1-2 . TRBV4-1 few TGCGCCAGCAGCCAATCCTCAGGGTCTAACTATGGCTACACCTTC CASSQSSGSNYGYTF
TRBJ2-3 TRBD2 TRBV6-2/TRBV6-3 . TGTGCCAGCAGTTACTCGCCCCTGACTAGCCCCCTCGACGATACGCAGTATTTT CASSYSPLTSPLDDTQYF
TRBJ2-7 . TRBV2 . TGTGCCAGCAGTGACCAGGGACTGAGGCAGTACTTC CASSDQGLRQYF